At least ten counts were recorded for the clone carrying this T cell receptor beta chain. No antigen is known for it. A library of TCRbeta sequences, prepared with unique molecular identifiers, was generated. One entry per CDR3 protein, called by TCRdb with MiXCR from the PCR reads. In the table there are 150,000 to 250,000 distinct CDR3 sequences, approximately 6.8% of which are singletons. This sample stems from a study of T-cell reconstitution after alpha-beta-depleted transplantation in children. Germline CDR1 is MNHEY and CDR2 is SMNVEV (reference sequence). This CDR3 is built from 17 residues. Trimming pared 6 bases from V and 5 bases from J, leaving 25 bases between. Study conclusions and caveats: After transplant, at about two months, alpha-beta T cells were reportedly derived from several hundred expanded graft clones. Newly made T cells mostly supplied T-cell counts and diversity one year after transplant. Several patients had high TCRbeta diversity at day 60; it came from surviving recipient T cells and thymic progenitors.

This TCR derives from a girl in the first two years of life with combined immunodeficiency, due to receive a stem cell transplant. This specimen consisted of PBMCs, obtained before TCRalphabeta/CD19-depleted stem cell transplant. V usage is TRBV27 and J usage is TRBJ1-1; possibly TRBD1 for D (5 bases). CDR3 in DNA: TGTGCCAGCAGGCAACTCGTGGGCAATTTTGGGGGAACTGAAGCTTTCTTT. Encoded protein: CASRQLVGNFGGTEAFF.